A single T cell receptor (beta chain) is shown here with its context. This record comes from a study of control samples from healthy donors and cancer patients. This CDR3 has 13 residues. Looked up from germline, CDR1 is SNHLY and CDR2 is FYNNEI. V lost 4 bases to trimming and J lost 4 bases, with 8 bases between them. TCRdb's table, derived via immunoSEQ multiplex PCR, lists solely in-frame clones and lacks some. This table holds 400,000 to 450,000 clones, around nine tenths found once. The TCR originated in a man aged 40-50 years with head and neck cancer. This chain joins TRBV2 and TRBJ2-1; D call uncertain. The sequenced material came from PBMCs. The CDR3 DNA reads TGTGCCAGCAGTGGAACAGAATACAATGAGCAGTTCTTC. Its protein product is CASSGTEYNEQFF.